A selection of T cell receptor beta chains follows, all from one sample in a study of blood T cell repertoires in COVID-19. Produced via immunoSEQ multiplex PCR; TCRdb's table is partial and in-frame only. The sample consists of fewer than 350,000 clones, roughly 90% of them appearing once. The sequenced material came from peripheral blood. All receptors derive from a woman aged 30 to 39 with COVID-19, enrolled during active disease. The CDR3 runs from the conserved cysteine through the conserved F or W. Fields, in order: clone size, V gene, J gene, D gene, CDR3 DNA, CDR3 protein. D genes are given only for firm matches. The size of a clone is reported for some rows only, either as once, few or many, or as a class for expanded clones.

.	TRBV28	TRBJ1-2	TRBD1	TGTGCCAGCAGTACCACAGGGGTGGGGTATGGCTACACCTTC	CASSTTGVGYGYTF
.	TRBV5-6	TRBJ2-3	TRBD2	TGTGCCAGCAGCTCCTTGGGACTAGCGGGAGGTGCAACAGATACGCAGTATTTT	CASSSLGLAGGATDTQYF
.	TRBV7-9	TRBJ2-3	TRBD1	TGTGCCAGCAGCTTAGAAACAGGGGGCAGGAATACGCAGTATTTT	CASSLETGGRNTQYF
.	TRBV10-2	TRBJ2-7	TRBD2	TGCGCCAGCACTTCTAGCGGAGCCGTCTACGAGCAGTACTTC	CASTSSGAVYEQYF
once	TRBV30	TRBJ1-2	TRBD1	TGTGCCTGGAGTGTACTAACAGGGGACTATGGCTACACCTTC	CAWSVLTGDYGYTF
once	TRBV7-9	TRBJ1-4	TRBD1	TGTGCCAGCAGCTCAAGACAGGGGGTAGCTGAAAAACTGTTTTTT	CASSSRQGVAEKLFF
.	TRBV30	TRBJ2-7	.	TGTGCCTGGAGTGTACTTGGCAGGGGAGCCGAGCAGTACTTC	CAWSVLGRGAEQYF
once	TRBV19	TRBJ2-1	TRBD1	TGTGCCAGTACGGCCGGGACAGGGCACAATGAGCAGTTCTTC	CASTAGTGHNEQFF
.	TRBV30	TRBJ1-3	.	TGTGCCTGGAGTGTACGAACAGGGTTCTCTGGAAACACCATATATTTT	CAWSVRTGFSGNTIYF
.	TRBV5-4	TRBJ2-6	TRBD1	TGTGCCAGCAGCCCCGGGACAGGGGGTTTCTCTGGGGCCAACGTCCTGACTTTC	CASSPGTGGFSGANVLTF
.	TRBV7-2	TRBJ1-5	.	TGTGCCAGCAGCTTAAGTCCAGGGCCTTATCAGCCCCAGCATTTT	CASSLSPGPYQPQHF
.	TRBV28	TRBJ2-1	TRBD2	TGTGCCAGCAGTTTCACTAGCGGGACAAATGAGCAGTTCTTC	CASSFTSGTNEQFF
.	TRBV25-1	TRBJ2-3	.	TGTGCCAGCAGTGAACTTCCAGATACGCAGTATTTT	CASSELPDTQYF
.	TRBV30	TRBJ1-1	TRBD1	TGTGCCTGGAGGAAACTGGGACAGCCGAACACTGAAGCTTTCTTT	CAWRKLGQPNTEAFF
.	TRBV23-1	TRBJ1-2	TRBD1	TGCGCCAGCTGTCGCGACAGGGTCTATGGCTACACCTTC	CASCRDRVYGYTF
.	TRBV15	TRBJ1-1	.	TGTGCCACCAGCAGAGTAGGGAAACCGGGAATAACTGAAGCTTTCTTT	CATSRVGKPGITEAFF
once	TRBV20-1	TRBJ2-5	.	TGCAGTGCTAGTCCTGCGGCCAAAGCCCCAGAGACCCAGTACTTC	CSASPAAKAPETQYF
.	TRBV18	TRBJ2-7	.	TGTGCCAGCTCACCACCGGGCAGGGTAGGGTACGAGCAGTACTTC	CASSPPGRVGYEQYF
.	TRBV7-8	TRBJ2-5	.	TGTGCCAGCAGCCGGGCAGGGGTCGGGACCCAGTACTTC	CASSRAGVGTQYF
once	TRBV19	TRBJ1-6	TRBD1	TGTGCCAGTAGCCTTGGACAGGGTGAAAGTTCACCCCTCCACTTT	CASSLGQGESSPLHF
.	TRBV5-1	TRBJ2-5	TRBD2	TGCGCCAGCAGACTCGGGAGGAACCAAGAGACCCAGTACTTC	CASRLGRNQETQYF
.	TRBV28	TRBJ1-1	.	TGTGCCAGCACCTCACAGGGCGGCACTGAAGCTTTCTTT	CASTSQGGTEAFF
.	TRBV2	TRBJ1-1	.	TGTGCCAGCAGTCGGGACTTGTCCTCACCGGGAGCTTTCTTT	CASSRDLSSPGAFF
.	TRBV9	TRBJ1-2	TRBD1	TGTGCCAGCAGGGACAGGGGGTTATATGGCTACACCTTC	CASRDRGLYGYTF
.	TRBV27	TRBJ1-6	.	TGTGCCAGCAGTCCAGGGGATGCCTATAATTCACCCCTCCACTTT	CASSPGDAYNSPLHF
.	TRBV19	TRBJ1-1	.	TGTGCCAGTAGTATAGGGAGGGGCGCTGAAGCTTTCTTT	CASSIGRGAEAFF
.	TRBV6-5	TRBJ2-7	.	TGTGCCAGCAGTTACTCGCCGGGGAACACCTACGAGCAGTACTTC	CASSYSPGNTYEQYF
.	TRBV27	TRBJ1-1	.	TGTGCCAGCAGTCCCGGTACTGAAGCTTTCTTT	CASSPGTEAFF
few	TRBV29-1	TRBJ1-5	TRBD1	TGCAGCGTCCGGACAGGGGATCAGCCCCAGCATTTT	CSVRTGDQPQHF
few	TRBV6-5	TRBJ2-7	.	TGTGCCAGCAGTCCCTCCTCGACTCCCTCCTACGAGCAGTACTTC	CASSPSSTPSYEQYF
.	TRBV4-2	TRBJ1-1	.	TGTGCCAGCAGCCAAGATCCAGGAGGGGTCACTGAAGCTTTCTTT	CASSQDPGGVTEAFF